This T cell receptor beta chain was captured in a study of CD4 T cells in relation to SARS-CoV-2 and coronaviruses. Study-level background: The HLA restriction of the shared crossreactive spike epitopes was mapped.

Findings of the study overall: Crossreactivity was assessed only for spike protein, not other viral proteins. Monoreactive clones expanded significantly more to SARS-CoV-2 than crossreactive clones did.

From germline, CDR1 is MDHEN and CDR2 SYDVKM. The CDR3 covers 18 residues. Trimming removed 6 bases from V and 6 bases from J, with 27 bases in between. Deep TCR-beta sequencing used DNA from uncultured naive and memory CD4+ T cells. Using immunoSEQ multiplex PCR, the repertoire was profiled, and TCRdb retains in-frame clones only, with some absent. Among 60,000 or so clones, around 93% were seen once, and the ten largest hold 0.12% to 0.15%. Before the COVID-19 pandemic, during about 2010-2018, CD4+ T cells were taken from unexposed donors. The table lists this clone with a count of one. What it recognizes is unknown.

Material for sequencing was naive CD4+ T cells from PBMCs. Subset noted: naive CD4+ T cells isolated by negative enrichment. This TCR derives from a human donor in good health. The V gene is TRBV28, the J gene TRBJ1-5; D possibly corresponds to TRBD1 (6 bases). CDR3 DNA: TGTGCCAGCAGCCTCTCGGGGGGGCTCTCAATCCTGGTTCAGCCCCAGCATTTT. Translated, it gives CASSLSGGLSILVQPQHF.